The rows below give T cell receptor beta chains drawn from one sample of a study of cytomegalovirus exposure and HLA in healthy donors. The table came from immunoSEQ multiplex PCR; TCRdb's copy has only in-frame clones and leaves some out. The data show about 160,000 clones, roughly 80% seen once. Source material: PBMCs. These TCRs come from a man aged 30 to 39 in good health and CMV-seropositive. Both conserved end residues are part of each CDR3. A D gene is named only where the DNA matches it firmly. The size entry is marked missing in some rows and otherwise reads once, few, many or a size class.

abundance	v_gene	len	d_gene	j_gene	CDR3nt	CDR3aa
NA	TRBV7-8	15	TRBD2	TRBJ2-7	TGTGCCAGCAGCTTAGCCCGACTAGCGACCTACGAGCAGTACTTC	CASSLARLATYEQYF
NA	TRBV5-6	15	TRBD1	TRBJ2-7	TGTGCCAGCAGCTACAAGGGACAGGGTAGATACGAGCAGTACTTC	CASSYKGQGRYEQYF
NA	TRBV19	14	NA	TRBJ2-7	TGTGCCAGTAGCCCGGGACATTTCTCCTACGAGCAGTACTTC	CASSPGHFSYEQYF
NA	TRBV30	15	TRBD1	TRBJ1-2	TGTGCCTGGACCCCGGGGACAGGGGGCTCGGGTGGCTACACCTTC	CAWTPGTGGSGGYTF
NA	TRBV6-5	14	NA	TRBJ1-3	TGTGCCAGCAGTTACACCCTGGCCGGAAACACCATATATTTT	CASSYTLAGNTIYF
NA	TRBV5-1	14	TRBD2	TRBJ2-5	TGCGCCAGCAGCGGTGGGACTAGCGGGGGGGCCCAGTACTTC	CASSGGTSGGAQYF
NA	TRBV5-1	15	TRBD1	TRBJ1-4	TGCGCCAGCAGCTCGGGGGACAGTCTTAGCGAAAAACTGTTTTTT	CASSSGDSLSEKLFF
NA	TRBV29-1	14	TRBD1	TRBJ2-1	TGCAGCGTTGGCCCACAGGGGGCCACAGGGGAGCAGTTCTTC	CSVGPQGATGEQFF
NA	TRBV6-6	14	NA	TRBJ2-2	TGTGCCAGCAGTTCAGGCCTGAACACCGGGGAGCTGTTTTTT	CASSSGLNTGELFF
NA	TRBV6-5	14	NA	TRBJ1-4	TGTGCCAGCAGTAGACACCCAACTAATGAAAAACTGTTTTTT	CASSRHPTNEKLFF
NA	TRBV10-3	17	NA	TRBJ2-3	TGTGCCATCAGTGAGTCGATTGATGGGGGCAGCACAGATACGCAGTATTTT	CAISESIDGGSTDTQYF
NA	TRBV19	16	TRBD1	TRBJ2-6	TGTGCCAGTAGTACAGCGACAGGGCCCGGGGCCAACGTCCTGACTTTC	CASSTATGPGANVLTF
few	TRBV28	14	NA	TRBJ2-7	TGTGCCAGCAGTTTATCGGACAGAGGCTACGAGCAGTACTTC	CASSLSDRGYEQYF
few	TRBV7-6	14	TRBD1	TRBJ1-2	TGTGCCAGCAGCCCGGGACAGGGTGACTATGGCTACACCTTC	CASSPGQGDYGYTF
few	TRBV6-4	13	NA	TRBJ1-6	TGTGCCAGCAGTGGGACAAGAAATTCACCCCTCCACTTT	CASSGTRNSPLHF
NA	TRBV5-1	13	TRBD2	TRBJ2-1	TGCGCCAGCAGCTGGGGACTAAACAATGAGCAGTTCTTC	CASSWGLNNEQFF
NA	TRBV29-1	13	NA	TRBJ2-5	TGCAGCGTTGATCGTTCTAACAGGGAGACCCAGTACTTC	CSVDRSNRETQYF
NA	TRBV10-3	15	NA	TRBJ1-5	TGTGCCATCAGTGAGGAGGGGCAGGGGCTTCAGCCCCAGCATTTT	CAISEEGQGLQPQHF
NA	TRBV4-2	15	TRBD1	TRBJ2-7	TGTGCCAGCAGCCAAGTACACGGACAGGGTCACGAGCAGTACTTC	CASSQVHGQGHEQYF
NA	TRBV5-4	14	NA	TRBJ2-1	TGTGCCAGCAGCTTGGCACAGGGCACCGATGAGCAGTTCTTC	CASSLAQGTDEQFF
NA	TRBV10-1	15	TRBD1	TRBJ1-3	TGCGCCAGCAGTGCAAGGACAGGGTCTGGAAACACCATATATTTT	CASSARTGSGNTIYF
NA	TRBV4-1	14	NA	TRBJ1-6	TGCGCCAGCAGCCAAGGAGACAGAAATTCACCCCTCCACTTT	CASSQGDRNSPLHF
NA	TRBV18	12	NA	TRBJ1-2	TGTGCCAGCTCACCGCAGGAAACTCGGGGAACCTTC	CASSPQETRGTF
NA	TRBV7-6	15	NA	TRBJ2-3	TGTGCCAGCAGCTTTAGCCAGGGTTATACAGATACGCAGTATTTT	CASSFSQGYTDTQYF
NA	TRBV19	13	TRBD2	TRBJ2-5	TGTGCCAATGCGGGGGGGCTGCAAGAGACCCAGTACTTC	CANAGGLQETQYF
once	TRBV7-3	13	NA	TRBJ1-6	TGTGCCAGCAGCCGGACCGAGCGGTCACCCCTCCACTTT	CASSRTERSPLHF
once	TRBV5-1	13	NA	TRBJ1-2	TGCGCCAGCAGCTTAACAGTTAACTATGGCTACACCTTC	CASSLTVNYGYTF
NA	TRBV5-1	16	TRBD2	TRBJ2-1	TGCGCCAGCAGCCTCACTAGCGGGGGGCCCGACAATGAGCAGTTCTTC	CASSLTSGGPDNEQFF
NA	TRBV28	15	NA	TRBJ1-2	TGTGCCAGCAGGGGGGGGGCGGGAATTAACTATGGCTACACCTTC	CASRGGAGINYGYTF
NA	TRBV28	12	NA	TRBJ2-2	TGTGCCAGCAGTCTAAACACCGGGGAGCTGTTTTTT	CASSLNTGELFF
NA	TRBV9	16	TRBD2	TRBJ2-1	TGTGCCAGCAGCGTAGTAGGCGGGGGGCTGGACAATGAGCAGTTCTTC	CASSVVGGGLDNEQFF
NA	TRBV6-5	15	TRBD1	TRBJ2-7	TGTGCCAGCAGTCCCACCGGGACAGGGTCCTACGAGCAGTACTTC	CASSPTGTGSYEQYF
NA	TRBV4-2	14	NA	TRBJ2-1	TGTGCCAGCAGCCAACTCCTAGGGGTCAATGAGCAGTTCTTC	CASSQLLGVNEQFF
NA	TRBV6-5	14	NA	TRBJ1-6	TGTGCCAGCACCACCGGGCAGGGGTCCTCACCCCTCCACTTT	CASTTGQGSSPLHF
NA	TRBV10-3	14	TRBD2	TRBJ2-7	TGTGCCATCAGCCTCGGGACTAGCGGGGGGGTGCAGTACTTC	CAISLGTSGGVQYF
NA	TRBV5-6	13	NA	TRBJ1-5	TGTGCCAGCAGCTTGTATGAGGATCAGCCCCAGCATTTT	CASSLYEDQPQHF
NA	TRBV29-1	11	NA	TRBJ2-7	TGCAGCGGAGGGTGGACCTACGAGCAGTACTTC	CSGGWTYEQYF